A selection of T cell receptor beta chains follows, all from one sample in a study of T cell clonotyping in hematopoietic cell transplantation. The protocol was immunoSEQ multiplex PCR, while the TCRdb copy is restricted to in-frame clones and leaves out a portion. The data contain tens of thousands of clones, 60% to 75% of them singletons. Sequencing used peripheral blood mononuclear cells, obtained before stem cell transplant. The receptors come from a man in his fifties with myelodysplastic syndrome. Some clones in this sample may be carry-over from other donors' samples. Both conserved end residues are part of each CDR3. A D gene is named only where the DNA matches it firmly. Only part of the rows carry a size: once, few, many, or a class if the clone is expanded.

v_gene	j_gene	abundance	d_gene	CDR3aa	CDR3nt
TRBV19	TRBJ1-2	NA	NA	CACLRAGYGYTF	TGTGCCTGCTTAAGGGCGGGCTATGGCTACACCTTC
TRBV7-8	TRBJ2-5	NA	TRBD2	CASSLGGLAGSETQYF	TGTGCCAGCAGCTTAGGGGGACTAGCGGGTTCAGAGACCCAGTACTTC
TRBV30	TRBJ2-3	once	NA	CAWSVRRGPRDTQYF	TGTGCCTGGAGTGTACGGAGGGGGCCAAGGGATACGCAGTATTTT
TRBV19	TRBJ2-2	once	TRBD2	CASSIAGGKSTGELFF	TGTGCCAGTAGTATAGCGGGAGGGAAGAGCACCGGGGAGCTGTTTTTT
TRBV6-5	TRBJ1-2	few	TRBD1	CASRWTGSYGYTF	TGTGCCAGCAGGTGGACAGGTAGCTATGGCTACACCTTC
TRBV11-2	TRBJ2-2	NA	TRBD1	CASSPRQGNTGELFF	TGTGCCAGCAGCCCTAGACAGGGGAACACCGGGGAGCTGTTTTTT
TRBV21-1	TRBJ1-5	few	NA	CASSKVWHQHF	TGTGCCAGCAGCAAAGTATGGCACCAGCATTTT
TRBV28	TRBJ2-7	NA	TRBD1	CASSSSGTGGYEQYF	TGTGCCAGCAGTTCCTCCGGGACAGGTGGCTACGAGCAGTACTTC
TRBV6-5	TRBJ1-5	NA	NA	CASSYSSRQGNQPQHF	TGTGCCAGCAGTTACTCGAGTAGGCAGGGTAATCAGCCCCAGCATTTT
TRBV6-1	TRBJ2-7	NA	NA	CASSTGPTGYEQYF	TGTGCCAGCAGTACCGGGCCAACGGGCTACGAGCAGTACTTC
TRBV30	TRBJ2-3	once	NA	CAWSNRVGSTDTQYF	TGTGCCTGGAGTAACAGGGTTGGTAGCACAGATACGCAGTATTTT
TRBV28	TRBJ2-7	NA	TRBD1	CASSRTGSSYEQYF	TGTGCCAGCAGTCGGACAGGGAGCTCCTACGAGCAGTACTTC
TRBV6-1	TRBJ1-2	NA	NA	CASSEAPSTNYGYTF	TGTGCCAGCAGTGAAGCGCCAAGTACGAATTATGGCTACACCTTC
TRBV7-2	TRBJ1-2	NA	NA	CASSTGTTNYGYTF	TGTGCCAGCAGCACCGGGACTACTAACTATGGCTACACCTTC
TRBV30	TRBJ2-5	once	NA	CAWSVQVPTQYF	TGTGCCTGGAGTGTACAAGTTCCGACCCAGTACTTC
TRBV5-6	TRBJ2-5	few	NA	CASRFQGAQYF	TGTGCCAGCAGATTTCAGGGAGCCCAGTACTTC
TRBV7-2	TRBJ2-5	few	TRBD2	CASSLRAGGPETQYF	TGTGCCAGCAGCTTAAGGGCGGGGGGGCCCGAGACCCAGTACTTC
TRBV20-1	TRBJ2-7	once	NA	CSATGAYEQYF	TGCAGTGCTACCGGGGCATACGAGCAGTACTTC
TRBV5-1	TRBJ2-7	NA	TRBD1	CASSYRPDRSYEQYF	TGCGCCAGCAGCTACCGGCCGGACAGGTCCTACGAGCAGTACTTC
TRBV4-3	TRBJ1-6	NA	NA	CASSPRDGGNSPLHF	TGCGCCAGCAGCCCGCGGGACGGAGGGAATTCACCCCTCCACTTT
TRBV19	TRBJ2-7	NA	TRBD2	CASSLAGATYEQYF	TGTGCCAGTAGTCTAGCGGGGGCCACCTACGAGCAGTACTTC
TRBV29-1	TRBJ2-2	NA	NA	CSVRDTSEAGELFF	TGCAGCGTACGGGACACCAGTGAAGCCGGGGAGCTGTTTTTT
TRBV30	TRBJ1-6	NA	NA	CAWNHLGGIFPNSPLHF	TGTGCCTGGAACCACCTAGGGGGGATTTTCCCTAATTCACCCCTCCACTTT
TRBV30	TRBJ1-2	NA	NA	CAWRQWGGGGYTF	TGTGCCTGGAGACAGTGGGGCGGGGGTGGCTACACCTTC
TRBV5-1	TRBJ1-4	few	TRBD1	CASSSSGTGVEKLFF	TGCGCCAGCAGCTCATCCGGGACAGGGGTTGAAAAACTGTTTTTT
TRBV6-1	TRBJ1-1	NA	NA	CASSLDGKSAFF	TGTGCCAGCAGCCTGGACGGAAAGTCGGCTTTCTTT
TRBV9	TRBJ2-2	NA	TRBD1	CASSSGQGGSGELFF	TGTGCCAGCAGCTCTGGACAGGGGGGCTCCGGGGAGCTGTTTTTT
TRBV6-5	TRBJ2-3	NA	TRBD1	CASSYSGGTDAQYF	TGTGCCAGCAGTTACTCAGGGGGCACAGATGCGCAGTATTTT
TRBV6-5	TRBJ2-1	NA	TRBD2	CASSRRGRAYNEQFF	TGTGCCAGCAGCCGGCGGGGGAGAGCCTACAATGAGCAGTTCTTC
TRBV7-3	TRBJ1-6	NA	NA	CASSGGLDSPLHF	TGTGCCAGCAGCGGTGGACTCGATTCACCCCTCCACTTT
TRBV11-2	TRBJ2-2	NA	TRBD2	CASNGGLAVGGWTGELFF	TGTGCCAGCAATGGAGGACTAGCGGTTGGAGGTTGGACCGGGGAGCTGTTTTTT
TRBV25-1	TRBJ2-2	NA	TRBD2	CASSAPGRESGELFF	TGTGCCAGCAGCGCTCCTGGGCGGGAGAGCGGGGAGCTGTTTTTT
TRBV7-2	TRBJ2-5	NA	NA	CASGEWPKETQYF	TGTGCCAGCGGGGAGTGGCCCAAAGAGACCCAGTACTTC
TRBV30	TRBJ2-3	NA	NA	CAFSGGSTDTQYF	TGTGCCTTTAGCGGAGGTTCCACAGATACGCAGTATTTT
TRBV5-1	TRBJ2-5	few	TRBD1	CASSYSGTGETQYF	TGCGCCAGCAGCTATTCCGGGACAGGGGAGACCCAGTACTTC
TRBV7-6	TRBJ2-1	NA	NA	CASSLEAGRGRDEQFF	TGTGCCAGCAGCTTAGAGGCGGGACGGGGTCGTGATGAGCAGTTCTTC
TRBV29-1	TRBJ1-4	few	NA	CSGFTTNEKLFF	TGCAGCGGATTTACAACTAATGAAAAACTGTTTTTT
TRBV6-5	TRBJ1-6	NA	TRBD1	CASSYSTGDLHF	TGTGCCAGCAGTTACTCGACAGGGGATCTCCACTTT
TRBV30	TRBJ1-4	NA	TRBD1	CAWSQGQGNEKLFF	TGTGCCTGGAGTCAAGGACAGGGGAATGAAAAACTGTTTTTT
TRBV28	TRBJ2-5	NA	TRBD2	CASSLGTSGSQTQYF	TGTGCCAGCAGTTTGGGAACTAGCGGGAGTCAGACCCAGTACTTC
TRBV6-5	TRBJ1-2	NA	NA	CASGSGGVYGYTF	TGTGCCAGTGGATCGGGGGGGGTTTATGGCTACACCTTC
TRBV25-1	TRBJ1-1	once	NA	CASSEFQGTEAFF	TGTGCCAGCAGTGAGTTTCAGGGGACTGAAGCTTTCTTT
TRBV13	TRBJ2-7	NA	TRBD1	CASSLGPDRVHEQYF	TGTGCCAGCAGCTTAGGCCCGGACAGGGTGCACGAGCAGTACTTC
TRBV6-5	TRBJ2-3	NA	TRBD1	CASRQLQGADTQYF	TGTGCCAGCAGACAGCTCCAGGGGGCGGATACGCAGTATTTT
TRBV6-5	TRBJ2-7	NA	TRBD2	CASTSGSVREQYF	TGTGCCAGCACTAGCGGGAGCGTGCGCGAGCAGTACTTC
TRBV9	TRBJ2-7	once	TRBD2	CASSVSGGALSEQYF	TGTGCCAGCAGCGTGAGCGGGGGGGCGCTTAGCGAGCAGTACTTC
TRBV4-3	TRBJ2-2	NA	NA	CASSQDKGGNTGELFF	TGCGCCAGCAGCCAAGATAAAGGGGGTAACACCGGGGAGCTGTTTTTT
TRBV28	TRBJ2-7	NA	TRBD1	CASSDRVGAYEQYF	TGTGCCAGCAGTGACAGGGTGGGCGCCTACGAGCAGTACTTC
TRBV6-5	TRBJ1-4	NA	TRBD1	CASRRTQGAGEKLFF	TGTGCCAGCAGGCGAACCCAGGGGGCTGGGGAAAAACTGTTTTTT